Below, 14 T cell receptor beta chains from the same sample are listed, as sequenced in a study. TCRdb analysed the 5' RACE reads with MiXCR anew, one entry per CDR3 protein. The sample holds about 54,000 distinct CDR3 sequences, 15% to 20% seen once. Sample: naive CD4+ T cells sorted from blood. Subset: naive CD4+ T cells, CD4+CD45RA+CD25-. The receptors were sampled from a female donor with breast cancer.

This clonotype was recorded a few times. The chain uses TRBV5-1 and TRBJ1-5, with 11 bases identical to TRBD1. V lost 4 bases to trimming and J lost 1 base; unmatched junction nucleotides: 7. CDR3 length: 17 amino acids. Germline assignment: CDR1 SGHRS and CDR2 YFSETQ. CDR3 protein: CASSPDGDRGSNQPQHF. Written as DNA, the CDR3 is TGCGCCAGCAGCCCCGACGGGGACAGGGGGAGCAATCAGCCCCAGCATTTT. Together with reference TRBV5-1 and TRBJ1-5, the CDR3 gives the full variable domain: KAGVTQTPRYLIKTRGQQVTLSCSPISGHRSVSWYQQTPGQGLQFLFEYFSETQRNKGNFPGRFSGRQFSNSRSEMNVSTLELGDSALYLCASSPDGDRGSNQPQHFGDGTRLSIL.

This clonotype showed up just a few times. The rearrangement links TRBV12-3 or TRBV12-4 to TRBJ2-1; no definite D call. Trimming cost V 2 bases and J 4 bases, with 9 bases left between them. CDR3 length equals 14 residues. In DNA, the CDR3 is TGTGCCAGCAGTTTACGACCAATGTACAATGAGCAGTTCTTC. It codes for CASSLRPMYNEQFF.

In this sample, this clonotype is medium-sized. The J gene is TRBJ1-1, the V gene TRBV6-5; D unresolved. The CDR3 has 13 amino acids. The germline gives CDR1 MNHEY, CDR2 SVGAGI. V gave up 5 bases and J gave up 4 bases, with 11 bases separating them. CDR3 bases: TGTGCCAGCAGTCCTCGTAGGAGCACTGAAGCTTTCTTT. This gives the protein CASSPRRSTEAFF.

This clonotype was detected only a few times. The chain uses TRBV20-1 and TRBJ1-4; D unclear. The V end was cut by 1 base, the J end by 8 bases, with 11 bases between. This CDR3 has 13 amino acids. Germline V lookup: CDR1 DFQATT, CDR2 SNEGSKA (reference sequence). The CDR3 coding sequence is TGCAGTGCTAGAGGGCAACAAGGAGAAAAACTGTTTTTT. Translated: CSARGQQGEKLFF.

The CDR3 is CASSGLVGNEQFF. For the CDR3, the DNA is TGTGCCAGCAGCGGCCTCGTGGGGAATGAGCAGTTCTTC. V usage is TRBV6-1 and J usage is TRBJ2-1; D unresolved. CDR3 size: 13 residues. Germline V gene sequence: CDR1 MNHNS, CDR2 SASEGT. Trimming stripped 6 bases from V and 7 bases from J, with 13 bases between.

The genes are TRBV6-5 and TRBJ2-7, with no clear D. Germline CDR1 reads MNHEY; CDR2 reads SVGAGI. V was shortened by 4 bases and J by 3 bases, with 13 bases between the two germline ends. The CDR3 runs to 14 residues. Written as DNA, the CDR3 is TGTGCCAGCAGTTCGATCAGGTACCACTACGAGCAGTACTTC. Translating it yields CASSSIRYHYEQYF.

CDR3 protein: CASSFGPVNEQFF. The CDR3 coding sequence is TGTGCCAGCAGCTTCGGACCTGTCAATGAGCAGTTCTTC. The chain carries TRBV5-6 and TRBJ2-1; D ambiguous. The V and J ends lost 2 bases and 6 bases respectively, with 9 bases between them. Germline CDR1 is SGHDT and CDR2 is YYEEEE. The CDR3 sequence is 13 residues long.

On this clonotype itself: Mismatch with germline at one junction end may stem from a read error. This sequence joins TRBV6-1 and TRBJ1-5; TRBD1 agrees at 8 bases. From germline, CDR1 is MNHNS and CDR2 SASEGT. The CDR3 has 15 residues. The CDR3 region is CASKMDRAGKQPQHF. The DNA for the CDR3 is TGTGCCAGCAAGATGGACAGGGCTGGCAAACAGCCCCAGCATTTT.

This clonotype came up a few times. V and J are TRBV20-1 and TRBJ2-7, with D perhaps TRBD2 (5 bases). Per germline, CDR1 DFQATT and CDR2 SNEGSKA (reference sequence). The CDR3 has 14 residues. V dropped 2 bases and J dropped 0 bases, with 11 bases sitting between them. For the CDR3, the DNA is TGCAGTGCTAGACGACCGGGAACCTCCTACGAGCAGTACTTC. Translated: CSARRPGTSYEQYF.

The chain combines TRBV5-6 with TRBJ2-7, with D tentatively TRBD1 or TRBD2 (6 bases each). The V gene's germline CDR1 is SGHDT and CDR2 YYEEEE. V gave up 2 bases and J gave up 3 bases, with 12 bases separating them. CDR3 size: 14 residues. The CDR3 is CASSLGGDIYEQYF. CDR3 nucleotides: TGTGCCAGCAGCTTAGGAGGGGACATCTACGAGCAGTACTTC.

V is TRBV12-3 or TRBV12-4 and J is TRBJ1-2; 8 bases are a match to TRBD1. After removal of 8 bases from V and 4 bases from J, the junction contained 0 bases not matched to a gene. CDR3 length equals 11 residues. The CDR3: CASGTGYGYTF. The CDR3 nucleotides are TGTGCCAGCGGGACAGGCTATGGCTACACCTTC.

The chain carries TRBV4-1 and TRBJ1-1, with D maybe TRBD1 (6 bases). CDR3 size: 13 residues. Germline V gene data show CDR1 as MGHRA and CDR2 as YSYEKL. Trimming removed 4 bases from V and 8 bases from J, with 14 bases in between. CDR3 sequence (DNA): TGCGCCAGCAGCCGCGGCTCAGGGGAGGAAGCTTTCTTT. Protein product: CASSRGSGEEAFF.

This clonotype was observed a handful of times. Written as DNA, the CDR3 is TGCGCCAGCAGCTTGAGGCAAGGTGGCACCGGGGAGCTGTTTTTT. Translated: CASSLRQGGTGELFF. This rearrangement joins TRBV5-1 to TRBJ2-2; the D is unclear. The germline V and J ends were trimmed by 1 base and 4 bases, with 11 bases remaining between them. Germline values: CDR1 SGHRS, CDR2 YFSETQ. This CDR3 contains 15 residues.

This clonotype was recorded at least ten times. The chain couples TRBV24-1 to TRBJ1-5, with 8 nucleotides matching TRBD1. V was clipped by 3 bases and J by 3 bases; unmatched bases: 6. In germline, CDR1 is KGHDR, CDR2 SFDVKD. The CDR3 loop spans 16 amino acids. The CDR3 loop reads CATSDRDRGLNQPQHF. Here the CDR3 DNA reads TGTGCCACCAGTGATCGAGACAGGGGCCTCAATCAGCCCCAGCATTTT.